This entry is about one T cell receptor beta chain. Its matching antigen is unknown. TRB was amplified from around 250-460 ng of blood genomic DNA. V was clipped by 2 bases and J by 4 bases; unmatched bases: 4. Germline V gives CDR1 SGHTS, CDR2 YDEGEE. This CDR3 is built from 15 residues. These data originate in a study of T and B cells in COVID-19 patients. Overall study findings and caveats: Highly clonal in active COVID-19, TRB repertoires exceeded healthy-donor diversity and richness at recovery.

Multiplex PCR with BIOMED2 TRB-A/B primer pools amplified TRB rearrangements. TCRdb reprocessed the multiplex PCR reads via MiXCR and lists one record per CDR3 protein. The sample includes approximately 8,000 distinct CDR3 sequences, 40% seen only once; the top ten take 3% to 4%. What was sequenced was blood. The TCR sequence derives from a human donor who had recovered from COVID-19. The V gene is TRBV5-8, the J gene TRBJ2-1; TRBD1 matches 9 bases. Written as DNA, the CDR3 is TGTGCCAGCAGCTTAGCGGACAGGGGTTACAATGAGCAGTTCTTC. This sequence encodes CASSLADRGYNEQFF.